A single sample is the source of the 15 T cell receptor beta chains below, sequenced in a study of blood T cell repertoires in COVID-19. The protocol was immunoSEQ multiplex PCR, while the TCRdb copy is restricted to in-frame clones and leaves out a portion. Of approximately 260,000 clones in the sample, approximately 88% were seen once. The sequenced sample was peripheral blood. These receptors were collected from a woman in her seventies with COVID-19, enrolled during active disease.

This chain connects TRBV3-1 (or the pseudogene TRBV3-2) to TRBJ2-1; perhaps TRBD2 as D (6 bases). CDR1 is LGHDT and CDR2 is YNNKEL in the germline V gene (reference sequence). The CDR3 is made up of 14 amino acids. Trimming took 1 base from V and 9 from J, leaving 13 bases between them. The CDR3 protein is CASSQAGTLGEQFF. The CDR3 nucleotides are TGTGCCAGCAGCCAAGCGGGGACTTTGGGTGAGCAGTTCTTC.

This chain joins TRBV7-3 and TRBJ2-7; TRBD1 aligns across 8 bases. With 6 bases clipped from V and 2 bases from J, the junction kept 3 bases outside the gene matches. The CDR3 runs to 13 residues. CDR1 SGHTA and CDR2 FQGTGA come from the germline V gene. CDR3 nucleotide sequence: TGTGCCAGCAGACCCAGGGGGCCCTACGAGCAGTACTTC. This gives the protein CASRPRGPYEQYF.

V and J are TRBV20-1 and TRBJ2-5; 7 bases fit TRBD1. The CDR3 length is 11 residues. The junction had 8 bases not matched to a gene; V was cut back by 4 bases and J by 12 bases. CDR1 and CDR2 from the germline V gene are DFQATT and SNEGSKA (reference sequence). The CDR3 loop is CSATTGVREYF. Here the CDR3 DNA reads TGCAGTGCTACAACAGGGGTCCGGGAGTACTTC.

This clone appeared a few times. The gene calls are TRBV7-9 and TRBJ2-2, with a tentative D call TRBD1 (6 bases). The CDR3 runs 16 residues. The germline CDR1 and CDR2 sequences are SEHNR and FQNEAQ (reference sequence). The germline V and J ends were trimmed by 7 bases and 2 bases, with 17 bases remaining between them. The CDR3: CASTTGRTANTGELFF. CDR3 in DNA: TGTGCCAGCACCACAGGCCGGACAGCCAACACCGGGGAGCTGTTTTTT.

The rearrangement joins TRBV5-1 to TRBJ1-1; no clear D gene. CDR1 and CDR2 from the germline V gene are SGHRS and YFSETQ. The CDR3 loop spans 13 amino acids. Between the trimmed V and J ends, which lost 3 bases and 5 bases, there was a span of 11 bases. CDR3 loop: CASSSPERTEAFF. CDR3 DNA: TGCGCCAGCAGCTCCCCCGAACGGACTGAAGCTTTCTTT.

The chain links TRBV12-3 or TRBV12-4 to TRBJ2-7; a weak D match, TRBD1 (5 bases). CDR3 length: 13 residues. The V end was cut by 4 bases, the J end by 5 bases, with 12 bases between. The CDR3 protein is CASSSLQGHEQYF. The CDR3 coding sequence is TGTGCCAGCAGTTCTCTCCAGGGTCACGAGCAGTACTTC.

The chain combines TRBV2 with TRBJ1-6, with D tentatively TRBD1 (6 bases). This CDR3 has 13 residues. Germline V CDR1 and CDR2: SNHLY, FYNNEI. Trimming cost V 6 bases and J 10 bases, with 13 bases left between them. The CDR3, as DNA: TGTGCCAGCAGGCTGAGGGGGGGATCACCCCTCCACTTT. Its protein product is CASRLRGGSPLHF. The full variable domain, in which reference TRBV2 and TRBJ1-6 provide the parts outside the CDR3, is EPEVTQTPSHQVTQMGQEVILRCVPISNHLYFYWYRQILGQKVEFLVSFYNNEISEKSEIFDDQFSVERPDGSNFTLKIRSTKLEDSAMYFCASRLRGGSPLHFGNGTRLTVT.

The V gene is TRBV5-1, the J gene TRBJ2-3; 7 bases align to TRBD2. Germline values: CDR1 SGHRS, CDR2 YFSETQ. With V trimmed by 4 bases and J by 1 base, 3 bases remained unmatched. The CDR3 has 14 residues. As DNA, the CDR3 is TGCGCCAGCAGCGCAACTAGCGGCACAGATACGCAGTATTTT. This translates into CASSATSGTDTQYF.

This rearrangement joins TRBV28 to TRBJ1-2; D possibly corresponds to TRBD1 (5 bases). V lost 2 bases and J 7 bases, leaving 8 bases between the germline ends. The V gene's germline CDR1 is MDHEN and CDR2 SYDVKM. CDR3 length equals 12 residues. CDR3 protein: CASSLGGIGYTF. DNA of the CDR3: TGTGCCAGCAGTTTAGGGGGGATTGGCTACACCTTC.

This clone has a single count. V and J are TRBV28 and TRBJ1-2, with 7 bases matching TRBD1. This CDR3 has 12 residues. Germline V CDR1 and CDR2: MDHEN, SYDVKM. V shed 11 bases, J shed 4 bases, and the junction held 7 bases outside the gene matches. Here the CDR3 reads CAVQGGLYGYTF. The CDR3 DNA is TGTGCCGTTCAGGGGGGCCTCTATGGCTACACCTTC.

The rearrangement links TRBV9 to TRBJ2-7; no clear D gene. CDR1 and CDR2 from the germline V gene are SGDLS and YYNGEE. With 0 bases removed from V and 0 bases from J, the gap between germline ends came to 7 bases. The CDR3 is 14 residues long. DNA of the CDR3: TGTGCCAGCAGCGTAGGGCAAAACTCCTACGAGCAGTACTTC. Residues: CASSVGQNSYEQYF. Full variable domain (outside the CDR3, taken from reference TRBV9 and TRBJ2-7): DSGVTQTPKHLITATGQRVTLRCSPRSGDLSVYWYQQSLDQGLQFLIQYYNGEERAKGNILERFSAQQFPDLHSELNLSSLELGDSALYFCASSVGQNSYEQYFGPGTRLTVT.

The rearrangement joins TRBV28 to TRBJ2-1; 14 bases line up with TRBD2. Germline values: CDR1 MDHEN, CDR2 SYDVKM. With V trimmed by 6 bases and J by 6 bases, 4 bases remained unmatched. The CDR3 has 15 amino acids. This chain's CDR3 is CASRIGTSGSNEQFF. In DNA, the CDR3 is TGTGCCAGCAGGATCGGGACTAGCGGGAGCAATGAGCAGTTCTTC.

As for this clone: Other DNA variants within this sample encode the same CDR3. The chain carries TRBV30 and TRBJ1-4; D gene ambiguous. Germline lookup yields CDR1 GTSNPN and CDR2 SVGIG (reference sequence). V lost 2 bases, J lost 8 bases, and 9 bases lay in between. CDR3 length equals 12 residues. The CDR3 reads CAWSRGDEKLFF. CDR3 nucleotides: TGTGCCTGGAGTCGGGGAGACGAAAAACTGTTTTTT. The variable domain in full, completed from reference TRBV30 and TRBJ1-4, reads SQTIHQWPATLVQPVGSPLSLECTVEGTSNPNLYWYRQAAGRGLQLLFYSVGIGQISSEVPQNLSASRPQDRQFILSSKKLLLSDSGFYLCAWSRGDEKLFFGSGTQLSVL.

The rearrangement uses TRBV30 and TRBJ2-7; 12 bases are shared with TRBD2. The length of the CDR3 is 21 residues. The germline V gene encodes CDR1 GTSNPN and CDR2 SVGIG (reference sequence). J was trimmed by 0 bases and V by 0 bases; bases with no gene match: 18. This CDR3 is CAWSVRQDPSGRATVSYEQYF. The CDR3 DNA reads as TGTGCCTGGAGTGTACGCCAGGATCCTAGCGGGAGGGCCACGGTCTCCTACGAGCAGTACTTC.

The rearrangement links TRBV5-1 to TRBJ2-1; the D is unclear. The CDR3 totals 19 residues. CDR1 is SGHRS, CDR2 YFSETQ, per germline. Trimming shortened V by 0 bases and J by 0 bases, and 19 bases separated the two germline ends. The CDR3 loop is CASSLVIRLPTSSYNEQFF. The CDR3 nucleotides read TGCGCCAGCAGCTTGGTCATCCGTTTACCGACAAGCTCCTACAATGAGCAGTTCTTC.